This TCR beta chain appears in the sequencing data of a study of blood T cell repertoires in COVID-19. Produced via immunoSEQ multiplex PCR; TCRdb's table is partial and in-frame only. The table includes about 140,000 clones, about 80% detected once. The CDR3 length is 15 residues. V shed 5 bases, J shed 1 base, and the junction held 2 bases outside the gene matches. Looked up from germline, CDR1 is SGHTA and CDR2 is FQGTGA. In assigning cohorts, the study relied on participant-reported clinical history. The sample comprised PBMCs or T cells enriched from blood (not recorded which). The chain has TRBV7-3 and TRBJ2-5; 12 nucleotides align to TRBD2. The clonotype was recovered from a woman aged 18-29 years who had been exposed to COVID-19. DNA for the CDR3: TGTGCCAGCAGCAGGACTAGCGGGGCCCAAGAGACCCAGTACTTC. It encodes CASSRTSGAQETQYF.